This T cell receptor beta chain was identified during a study of type 1 regulatory T cells. Via MiXCR, TCRdb re-called the reads, giving one row per CDR3 protein. Here the sample spans fewer than 70,000 distinct CDR3 sequences, around 63% being singletons. The V gene's germline CDR1 is PRHDT and CDR2 FYEKMQ (reference sequence). There are 15 residues in the CDR3. The germline V and J ends were trimmed by 5 bases and 1 base, with 11 bases remaining between them. This clonotype has just a few counts. Its cognate antigen is unknown. The sequenced sample was cultured T cells, either the whole culture or a sorted T cell fraction (not recorded which). As for subset: Tr1-enriched cell product generated in vitro against host alloantigens. The chain recombines TRBV13 with TRBJ2-2; D might be TRBD1 or TRBD2, each matching 5 bases. This clonotype was sampled from a human donor in good health. The CDR3 sequence is CASSKTGLNTGELFF. The CDR3, as DNA: TGTGCCAGCAGCAAAACAGGACTGAACACCGGGGAGCTGTTTTTT.